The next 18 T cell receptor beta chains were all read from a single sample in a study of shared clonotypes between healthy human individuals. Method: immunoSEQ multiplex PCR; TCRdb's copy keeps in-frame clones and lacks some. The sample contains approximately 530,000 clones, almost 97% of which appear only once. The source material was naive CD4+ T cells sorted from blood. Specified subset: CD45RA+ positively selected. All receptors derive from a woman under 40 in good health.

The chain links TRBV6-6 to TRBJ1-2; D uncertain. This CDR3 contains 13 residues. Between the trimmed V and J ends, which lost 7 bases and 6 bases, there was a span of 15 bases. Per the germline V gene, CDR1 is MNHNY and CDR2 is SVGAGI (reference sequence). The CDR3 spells CASTQGKMDGYTF. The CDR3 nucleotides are TGTGCCAGCACCCAAGGGAAGATGGATGGCTACACCTTC.

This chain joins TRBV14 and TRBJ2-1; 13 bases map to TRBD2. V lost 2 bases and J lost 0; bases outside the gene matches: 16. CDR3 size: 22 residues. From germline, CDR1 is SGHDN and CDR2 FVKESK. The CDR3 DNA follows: TGTGCCAGCAGCCAACGCCTAGGGTCAGGGACTAGCGGGAACCCCTCCTACAATGAGCAGTTCTTC. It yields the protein CASSQRLGSGTSGNPSYNEQFF.

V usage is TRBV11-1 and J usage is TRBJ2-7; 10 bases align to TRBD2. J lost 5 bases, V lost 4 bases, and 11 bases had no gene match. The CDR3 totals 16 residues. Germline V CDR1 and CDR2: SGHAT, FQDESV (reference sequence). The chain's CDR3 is CASSYPQGLAFDEQYF. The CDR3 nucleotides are TGTGCCAGCAGCTACCCCCAGGGACTAGCGTTCGACGAGCAGTACTTC.

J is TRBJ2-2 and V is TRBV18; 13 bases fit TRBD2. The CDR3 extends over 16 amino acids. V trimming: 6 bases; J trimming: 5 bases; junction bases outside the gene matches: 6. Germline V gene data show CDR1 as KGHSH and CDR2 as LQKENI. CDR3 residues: CASSLGLAGDTGELFF. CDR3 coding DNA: TGTGCCAGCTCCCTTGGACTAGCGGGAGATACCGGGGAGCTGTTTTTT.

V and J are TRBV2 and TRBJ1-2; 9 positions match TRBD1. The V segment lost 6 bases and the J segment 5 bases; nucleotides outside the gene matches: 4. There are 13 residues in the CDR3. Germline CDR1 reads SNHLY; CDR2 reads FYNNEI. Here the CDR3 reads CASRSGTGYGYTF. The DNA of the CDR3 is TGTGCCAGCAGATCTGGGACAGGGTATGGCTACACCTTC.

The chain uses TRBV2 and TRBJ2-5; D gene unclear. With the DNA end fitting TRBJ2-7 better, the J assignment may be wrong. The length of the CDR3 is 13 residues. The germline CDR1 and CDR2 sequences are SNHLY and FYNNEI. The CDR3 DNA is TGTGCCAGCAGCAAGGACGGCACCTACGAGCAGTACTTC. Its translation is CASSKDGTYEQYF.

CDR3: CASSLNRETDTQYF. The CDR3 coding sequence is TGTGCCAGCAGTTTAAACCGGGAAACAGATACGCAGTATTTT. The rearrangement links TRBV27 to TRBJ2-3, with D maybe TRBD2 (5 bases). Germline CDR1 and CDR2: MNHEY and SMNVEV (reference sequence). The ends were cut back, 2 bases at V and 3 bases at J, with 9 bases in the middle. The CDR3 is 14 residues long.

DNA for the CDR3: TGCAGCGTTGCGGTGAGGTCGGACAATGAGCAGTTCTTC. This encodes CSVAVRSDNEQFF. The chain is built from TRBV29-1 and TRBJ2-1; D uncertain. The CDR3 has 13 residues. Deletions cut 4 bases from V and 5 bases from J, with 12 bases between. CDR1 is SQVTM, CDR2 ANQGSEA, per germline.

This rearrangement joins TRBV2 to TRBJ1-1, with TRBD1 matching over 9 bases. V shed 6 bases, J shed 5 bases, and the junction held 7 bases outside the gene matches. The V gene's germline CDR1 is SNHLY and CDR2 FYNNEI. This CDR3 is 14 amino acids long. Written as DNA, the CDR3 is TGTGCCAGCAGACCCAGGACAGGGGATACTGAAGCTTTCTTT. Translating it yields CASRPRTGDTEAFF. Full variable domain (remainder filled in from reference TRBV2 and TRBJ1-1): EPEVTQTPSHQVTQMGQEVILRCVPISNHLYFYWYRQILGQKVEFLVSFYNNEISEKSEIFDDQFSVERPDGSNFTLKIRSTKLEDSAMYFCASRPRTGDTEAFFGQGTRLTVV.

DNA for the CDR3: TGTGCCAGTACAAGGGTGGAAGGGGCCAACGTCCTGACTTTC. This encodes CASTRVEGANVLTF. The gene calls are TRBV6-6 and TRBJ2-6; no definite D call. CDR3 length equals 14 residues. The V gene's germline CDR1 is MNHNY and CDR2 SVGAGI (reference sequence). V lost 9 bases, J lost 4 bases, and 13 bases lay in between.

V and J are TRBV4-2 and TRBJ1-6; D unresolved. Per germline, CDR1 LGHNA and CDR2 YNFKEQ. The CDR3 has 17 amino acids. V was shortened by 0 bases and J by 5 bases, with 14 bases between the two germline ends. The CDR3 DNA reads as TGTGCCAGCAGCCAAGAATCAGTGAGGGAAAATAATTCACCCCTCCACTTT. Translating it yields CASSQESVRENNSPLHF.

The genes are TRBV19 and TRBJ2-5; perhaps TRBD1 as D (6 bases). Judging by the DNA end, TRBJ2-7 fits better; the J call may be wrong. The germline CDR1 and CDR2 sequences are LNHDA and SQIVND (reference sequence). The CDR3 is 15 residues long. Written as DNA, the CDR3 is TGTGCCAGTAGTAGGTTACCGGGACAACTATACGAGCAGTACTTC. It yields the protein CASSRLPGQLYEQYF.

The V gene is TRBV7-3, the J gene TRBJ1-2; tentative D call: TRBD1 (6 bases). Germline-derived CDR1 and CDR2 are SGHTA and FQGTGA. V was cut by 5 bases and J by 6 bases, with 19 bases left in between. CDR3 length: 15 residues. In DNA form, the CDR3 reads TGTGCCAGCAGCCCCGGGGGCTTGGGATCCCATGGCTACACCTTC. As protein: CASSPGGLGSHGYTF.

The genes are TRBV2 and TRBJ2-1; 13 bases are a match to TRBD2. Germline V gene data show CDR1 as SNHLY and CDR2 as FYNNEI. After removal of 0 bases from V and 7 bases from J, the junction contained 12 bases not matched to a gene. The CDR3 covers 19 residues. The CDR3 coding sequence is TGTGCCAGCAGTGAAGCCCTCGGACTAGCGGGAGCTCAGTTGAATGAGCAGTTCTTC. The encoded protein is CASSEALGLAGAQLNEQFF.

CDR3 loop: CSVGTWSGANVLTF. In DNA form, the CDR3 reads TGCAGCGTTGGGACATGGTCTGGGGCCAACGTCCTGACTTTC. The rearrangement uses TRBV29-1 and TRBJ2-6; maybe TRBD1 (5 bases). The CDR3 contains 14 residues. Germline V CDR1 and CDR2: SQVTM, ANQGSEA. The V end was cut by 4 bases, the J end by 1 base, with 8 bases between.

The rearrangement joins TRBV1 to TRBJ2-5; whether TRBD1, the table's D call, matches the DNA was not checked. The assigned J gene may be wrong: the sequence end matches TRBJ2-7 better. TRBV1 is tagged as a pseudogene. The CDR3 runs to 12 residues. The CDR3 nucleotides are TGCACCAGCATGGGCACCTCCTACGAGCAGTACTTC. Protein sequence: CTSMGTSYEQYF.

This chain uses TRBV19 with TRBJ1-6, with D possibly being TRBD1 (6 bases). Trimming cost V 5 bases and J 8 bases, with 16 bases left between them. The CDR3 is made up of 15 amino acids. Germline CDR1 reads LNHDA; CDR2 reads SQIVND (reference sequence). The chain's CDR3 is CASSWGRPKDSPLHF. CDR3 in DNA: TGTGCCAGTAGTTGGGGGCGCCCGAAGGATTCACCCCTCCACTTT.

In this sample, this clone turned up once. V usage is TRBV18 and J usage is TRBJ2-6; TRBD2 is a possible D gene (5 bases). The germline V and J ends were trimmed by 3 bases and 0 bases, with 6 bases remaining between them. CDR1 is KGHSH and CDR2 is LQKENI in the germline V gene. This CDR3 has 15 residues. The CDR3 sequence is CASSPAGSGANVLTF. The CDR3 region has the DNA TGTGCCAGCTCACCGGCGGGCTCTGGGGCCAACGTCCTGACTTTC.